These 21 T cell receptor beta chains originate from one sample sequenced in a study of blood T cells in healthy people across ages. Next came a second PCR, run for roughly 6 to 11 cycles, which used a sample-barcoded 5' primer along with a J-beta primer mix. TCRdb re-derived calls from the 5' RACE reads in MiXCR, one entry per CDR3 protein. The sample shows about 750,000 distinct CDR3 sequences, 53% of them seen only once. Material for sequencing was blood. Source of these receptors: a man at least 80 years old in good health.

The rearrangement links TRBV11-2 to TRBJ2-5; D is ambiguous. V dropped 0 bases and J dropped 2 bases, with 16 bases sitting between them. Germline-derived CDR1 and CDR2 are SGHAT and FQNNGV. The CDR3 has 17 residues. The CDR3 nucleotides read TGTGCCAGCAGCTTAGATGCCGATAGCCAGATACAAGAGACCCAGTACTTC. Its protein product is CASSLDADSQIQETQYF. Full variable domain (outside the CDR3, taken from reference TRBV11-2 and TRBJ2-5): EAGVAQSPRYKIIEKRQSVAFWCNPISGHATLYWYQQILGQGPKLLIQFQNNGVVDDSQLPKDRFSAERLKGVDSTLKIQPAKLEDSAVYLCASSLDADSQIQETQYFGPGTRLLVL.

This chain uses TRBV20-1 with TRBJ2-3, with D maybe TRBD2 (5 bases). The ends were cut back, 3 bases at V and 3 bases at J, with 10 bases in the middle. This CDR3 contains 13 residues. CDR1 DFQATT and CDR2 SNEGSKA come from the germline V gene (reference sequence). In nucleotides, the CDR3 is TGCAGTGCTAGCTCTAGCCAAACAGATACGCAGTATTTT. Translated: CSASSSQTDTQYF.

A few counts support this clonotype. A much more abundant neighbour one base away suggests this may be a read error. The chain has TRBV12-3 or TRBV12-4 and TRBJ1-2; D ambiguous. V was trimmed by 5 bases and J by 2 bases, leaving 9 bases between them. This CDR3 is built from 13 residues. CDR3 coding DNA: TGTGCCAGCAGTGTACAGACGAACTATGGCTACACCTTC. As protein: CASSVQTNYGYTF.

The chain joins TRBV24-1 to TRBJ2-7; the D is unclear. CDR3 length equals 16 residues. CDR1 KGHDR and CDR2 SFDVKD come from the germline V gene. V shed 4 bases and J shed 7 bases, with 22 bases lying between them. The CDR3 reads CATSENTHPSYNEQYF. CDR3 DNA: TGTGCCACCAGTGAGAATACTCACCCCTCCTACAATGAGCAGTACTTC.

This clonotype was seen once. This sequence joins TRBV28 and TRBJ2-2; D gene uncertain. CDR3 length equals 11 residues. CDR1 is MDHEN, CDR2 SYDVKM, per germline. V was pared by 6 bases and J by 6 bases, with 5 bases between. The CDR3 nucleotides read TGTGCCAGCAGGCGGTCCGGGGAGCTGTTTTTT. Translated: CASRRSGELFF. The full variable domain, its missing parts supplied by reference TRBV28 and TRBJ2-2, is DVKVTQSSRYLVKRTGEKVFLECVQDMDHENMFWYRQDPGLGLRLIYFSYDVKMKEKGDIPEGYSVSREKKERFSLILESASTNQTSMYLCASRRSGELFFGEGSRLTVL.

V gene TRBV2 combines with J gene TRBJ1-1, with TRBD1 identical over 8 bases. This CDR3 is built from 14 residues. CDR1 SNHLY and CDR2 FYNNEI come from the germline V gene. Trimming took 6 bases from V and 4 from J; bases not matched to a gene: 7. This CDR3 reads CASRWGQEGTEAFF. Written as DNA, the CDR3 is TGTGCCAGCAGGTGGGGACAGGAGGGCACTGAAGCTTTCTTT. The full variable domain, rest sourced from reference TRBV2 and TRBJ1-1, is EPEVTQTPSHQVTQMGQEVILRCVPISNHLYFYWYRQILGQKVEFLVSFYNNEISEKSEIFDDQFSVERPDGSNFTLKIRSTKLEDSAMYFCASRWGQEGTEAFFGQGTRLTVV.

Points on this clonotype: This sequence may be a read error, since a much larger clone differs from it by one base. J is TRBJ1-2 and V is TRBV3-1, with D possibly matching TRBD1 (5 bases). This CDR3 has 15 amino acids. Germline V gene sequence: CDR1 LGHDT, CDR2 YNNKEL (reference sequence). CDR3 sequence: CAGSQVRGSHYGYTF. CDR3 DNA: TGTGCCGGCAGCCAAGTTAGGGGATCTCACTATGGCTACACCTTC.

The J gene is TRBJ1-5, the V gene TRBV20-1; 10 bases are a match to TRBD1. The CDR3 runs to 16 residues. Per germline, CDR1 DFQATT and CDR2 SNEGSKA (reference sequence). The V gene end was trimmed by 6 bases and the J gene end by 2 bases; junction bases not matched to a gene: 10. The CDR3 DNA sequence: TGCAGTGCGCGAAGAACCGGGACAGGGGGCAATCAGCCCCAGCATTTT. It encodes CSARRTGTGGNQPQHF.

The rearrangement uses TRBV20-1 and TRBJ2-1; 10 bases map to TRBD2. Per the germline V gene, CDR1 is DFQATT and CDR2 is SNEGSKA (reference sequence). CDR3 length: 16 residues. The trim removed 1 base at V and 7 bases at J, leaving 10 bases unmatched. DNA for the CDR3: TGCAGTGCTAGAGGAAGCGGGAGGGCCCTCGGAAATGAGCAGTTCTTC. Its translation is CSARGSGRALGNEQFF.

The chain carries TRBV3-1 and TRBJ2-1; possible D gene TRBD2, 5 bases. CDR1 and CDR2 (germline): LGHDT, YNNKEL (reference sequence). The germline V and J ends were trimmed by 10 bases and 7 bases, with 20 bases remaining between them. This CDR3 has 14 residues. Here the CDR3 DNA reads TGTGCCACGACAAGCGGTATCGATGAAAATGAGCAGTTCTTC. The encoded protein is CATTSGIDENEQFF.

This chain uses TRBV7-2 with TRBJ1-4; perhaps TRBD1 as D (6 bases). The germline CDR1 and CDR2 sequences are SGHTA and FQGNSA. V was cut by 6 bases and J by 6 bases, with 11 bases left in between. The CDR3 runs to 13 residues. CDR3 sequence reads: CASSRGADEKLFF. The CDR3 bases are TGTGCCAGCAGTAGGGGGGCTGATGAAAAACTGTTTTTT.

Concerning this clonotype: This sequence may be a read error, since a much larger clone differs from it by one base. The CDR3 DNA reads TGCAGTGCGCGGCAGGGGCCCTCCTACAATGAGCAGTACTTC. Amino acid sequence: CSARQGPSYNEQYF. The V gene is TRBV20-1, the J gene TRBJ2-7; tentatively, D is TRBD1 (6 bases). This CDR3 region has 14 residues. Germline loops: CDR1 DFQATT, CDR2 SNEGSKA (reference sequence). V was trimmed by 6 bases and J by 7 bases, leaving 22 bases between them.

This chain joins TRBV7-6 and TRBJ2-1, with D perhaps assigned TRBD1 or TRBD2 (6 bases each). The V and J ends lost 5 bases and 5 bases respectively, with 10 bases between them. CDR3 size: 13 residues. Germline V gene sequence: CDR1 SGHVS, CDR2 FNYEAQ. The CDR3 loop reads CASSRGVNNEQFF. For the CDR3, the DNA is TGTGCCAGCAGCAGGGGGGTCAACAATGAGCAGTTCTTC.

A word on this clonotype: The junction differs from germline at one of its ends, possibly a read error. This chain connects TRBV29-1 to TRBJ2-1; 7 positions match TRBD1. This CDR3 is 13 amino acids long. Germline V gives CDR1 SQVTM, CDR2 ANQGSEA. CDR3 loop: CSVERDSGNKQFF. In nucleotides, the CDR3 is TGCAGCGTTGAAAGGGACAGCGGCAATAAGCAGTTCTTC.

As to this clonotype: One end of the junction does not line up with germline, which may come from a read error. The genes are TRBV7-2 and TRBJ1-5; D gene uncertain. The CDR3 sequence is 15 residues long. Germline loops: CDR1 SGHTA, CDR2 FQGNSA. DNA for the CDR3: TGTGCCAGCAGCAGAACCGGGTATAGCAATCAGTCCCAGCATTTT. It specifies CASSRTGYSNQSQHF.

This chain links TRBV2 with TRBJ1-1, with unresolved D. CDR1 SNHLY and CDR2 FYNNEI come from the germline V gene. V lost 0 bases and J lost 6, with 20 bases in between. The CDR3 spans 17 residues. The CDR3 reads CASSEAYAGNSWAEAFF. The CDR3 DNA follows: TGTGCCAGCAGTGAAGCGTATGCGGGGAACTCTTGGGCTGAAGCTTTCTTT.

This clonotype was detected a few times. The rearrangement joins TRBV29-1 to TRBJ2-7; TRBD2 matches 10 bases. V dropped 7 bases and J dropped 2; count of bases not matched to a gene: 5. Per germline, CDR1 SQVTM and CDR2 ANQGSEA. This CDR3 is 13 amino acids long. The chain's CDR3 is CSAASGGTYEQYF. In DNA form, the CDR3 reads TGCAGCGCCGCTAGCGGGGGTACCTACGAGCAGTACTTC.

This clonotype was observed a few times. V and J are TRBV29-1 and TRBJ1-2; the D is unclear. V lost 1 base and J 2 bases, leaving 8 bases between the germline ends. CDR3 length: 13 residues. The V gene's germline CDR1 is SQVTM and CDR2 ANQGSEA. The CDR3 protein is CSVEGRPNYGYTF. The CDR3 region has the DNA TGCAGCGTTGAAGGAAGACCGAACTATGGCTACACCTTC.

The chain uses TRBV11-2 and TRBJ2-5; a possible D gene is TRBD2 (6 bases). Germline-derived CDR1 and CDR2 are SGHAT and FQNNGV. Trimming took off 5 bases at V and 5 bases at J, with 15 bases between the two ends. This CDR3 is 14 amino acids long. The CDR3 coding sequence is TGTGCCAGCAGCGCCGGGACTCTAAAGGAGACCCAGTACTTC. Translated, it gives CASSAGTLKETQYF. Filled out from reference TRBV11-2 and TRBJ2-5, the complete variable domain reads EAGVAQSPRYKIIEKRQSVAFWCNPISGHATLYWYQQILGQGPKLLIQFQNNGVVDDSQLPKDRFSAERLKGVDSTLKIQPAKLEDSAVYLCASSAGTLKETQYFGPGTRLLVL.

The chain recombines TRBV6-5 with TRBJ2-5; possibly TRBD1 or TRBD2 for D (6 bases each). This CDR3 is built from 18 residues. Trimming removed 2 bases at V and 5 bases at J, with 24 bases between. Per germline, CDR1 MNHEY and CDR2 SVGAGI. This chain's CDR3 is CASSYPFRGQGYLETQYF. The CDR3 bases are TGTGCCAGCAGTTACCCCTTCCGGGGGCAGGGCTATTTGGAGACCCAGTACTTC.

CDR3 nucleotides: TGCAGTGCTAGAGGCCCCACTTTAGATACGCAGTATTTT. Translating gives CSARGPTLDTQYF. This sequence joins TRBV20-1 and TRBJ2-3, with no clear D. Trimming shortened V by 1 base and J by 5 bases, and 10 bases separated the two germline ends. The CDR3 runs to 13 residues. CDR1 is DFQATT, CDR2 SNEGSKA, per germline (reference sequence).